What follows are 27 T cell receptor beta chains derived from one specimen sequenced in a study of regulatory T cells in long-lasting Graves disease. Library construction for TCR beta used iRepertoire HTBI primers and Arm-PCR of CDR3 regions. TCRdb recomputed calls from the multiplex PCR reads with MiXCR, one row per CDR3 protein. The sample includes some 410,000 distinct CDR3 sequences, 16% of them seen just once. The sample's time point: newly diagnosed GD, antithyroid drugs for less than 3 months. The TCR library was made from RNA that had been extracted from PBMCs in TRIzol. The same sample was also studied in work on T cells in Graves' hyperthyroidism and ophthalmopathy.

Source: peripheral blood mononuclear cells (PBMCs), taken at new diagnosis, from a patient treated with antithyroid drugs. Every receptor here comes from a woman aged 25-40 years with Graves disease.

This clonotype was found a few times. The chain couples TRBV12-3 or TRBV12-4 to TRBJ2-3, with 8 bases aligning to TRBD2. The CDR3 has 14 residues. DNA of the CDR3: TGTGCTAGCCGGGCTAGCGGGTTCACAGATACGCAGTATTTT. This encodes CASRASGFTDTQYF.

On this clonotype itself: This may arise from a read error, as a much more abundant clone is one base away. This chain uses TRBV3-2 with TRBJ2-7; the listed D gene, TRBD2, was not tested against the DNA. TRBV3-2 is flagged as a pseudogene. The CDR3 length is 15 residues. The CDR3, as DNA: TGTGCCAGCAGCCAAGATGGAGGAAGGGCCCTCGAGCCGTACTTC. It encodes CASSQDGGRALEPYF.

This clonotype was recorded at least ten times. This chain uses TRBV7-2 with TRBJ2-1; D gene uncertain. Looked up from germline, CDR1 is SGHTA and CDR2 is FQGNSA. Trimming took off 1 base at V and 10 bases at J, with 5 bases between the two ends. The CDR3 length is 11 residues. This CDR3 reads CASSLGPEQFF. CDR3 in DNA: TGTGCCAGCAGCTTAGGACCGGAGCAGTTCTTC.

This clonotype was detected only a few times. The V and J genes are TRBV10-3 and TRBJ1-1; 7 bases align to TRBD1. Per the germline V gene, CDR1 is ENHRY and CDR2 is SYGVKD. V shed 8 bases and J 2 bases; nucleotides not matched to a gene: 11. The CDR3 sequence is 15 residues long. The CDR3 sequence: CAIHGTGTVNTEAFF. In nucleotides, the CDR3 is TGTGCCATCCACGGAACCGGGACAGTTAACACTGAAGCTTTCTTT.

Concerning this clonotype itself: This likely came from a read error, as a far larger clone is one base away. The chain is built from TRBV28 and TRBJ2-7, with 7 bases lining up with TRBD2. The CDR3 loop spans 11 amino acids. CDR1 is MDHEN and CDR2 is SYDVKM in the germline V gene. The chain's CDR3 is CASSRSRDYFF. Written as DNA, the CDR3 is TGTGCCAGCAGTCGTTCCCGGGACTACTTCTTC.

The J gene is TRBJ2-1, the V gene TRBV29-1, with D possibly TRBD2 on 5 matching bases. This CDR3 comprises 13 residues. With 5 bases removed from V and 3 bases from J, the gap between germline ends came to 11 bases. Germline loops: CDR1 SQVTM, CDR2 ANQGSEA. The CDR3 here is CSVSPDFYNEQFF. In DNA form, the CDR3 reads TGCAGCGTTTCCCCGGACTTCTACAATGAGCAGTTCTTC.

This clonotype has a count of ten or more. The rearrangement uses TRBV28 and TRBJ2-7; possible D gene TRBD1, 6 bases. V was cut by 2 bases and J by 6 bases, with 20 bases left in between. The CDR3 has 16 amino acids. The germline CDR1 and CDR2 sequences are MDHEN and SYDVKM. The CDR3 sequence is CASSLGSGRGFGEQYF. CDR3 nucleotide sequence: TGTGCCAGCAGTTTAGGGTCTGGTAGGGGGTTTGGCGAGCAGTACTTC.

This clonotype was recorded a few times. The conserved closing phenylalanine or tryptophan is absent in this CDR3, likely reflecting a read error. The gene calls are TRBV10-3 and TRBJ2-7; possible D gene TRBD1, 5 bases. Trimming cost V 0 bases and J 5 bases, with 20 bases left between them. The germline V gene encodes CDR1 ENHRY and CDR2 SYGVKD. This CDR3 comprises 17 residues. CDR3 nucleotide sequence: TGTGCCATCAGTGAGTCGATGGCCCGGGTGTTCAGGGACGAGCAGTACCTC. It is translated as CAISESMARVFRDEQYL.

The rearrangement uses TRBV6-1 and TRBJ1-5; TRBD1 is a possible D gene (6 bases). The V gene lost 10 bases and the J gene lost 3 bases, with 16 bases spanning the gap. The germline V gene encodes CDR1 MNHNS and CDR2 SASEGT. This CDR3 has 14 amino acids. CDR3 sequence (DNA): TGTGCCAACAATGACAGGTTGGACAATCAGCCCCAGCATTTT. Amino acids: CANNDRLDNQPQHF.

This clonotype was counted many times. The chain joins TRBV12-3 or TRBV12-4 to TRBJ2-3; D gene unclear. Trimming left V 6 bases short and J 7 bases short, with 11 bases between. The CDR3 has 12 amino acids. CDR3 sequence (DNA): TGTGCCAGCAGAGCGAATAGGTATACGCAGTATTTT. Translating gives CASRANRYTQYF.

V usage is TRBV11-2 and J usage is TRBJ2-1; 13 bases match TRBD2. CDR1 is SGHAT, CDR2 FQNNGV, per germline. The ends lost 4 bases at V and 6 bases at J; junction bases unmatched: 9. The CDR3 loop spans 17 amino acids. The CDR3 loop reads CASSSRTSGSRLNEQFF. The CDR3 DNA follows: TGTGCCAGCAGCTCCCGGACTAGCGGGAGCAGACTCAATGAGCAGTTCTTC.

This clonotype was seen ten or more times. J is TRBJ2-7 and V is TRBV28, with 8 bases fitting TRBD1. CDR3 length: 15 residues. J lost 4 bases, V lost 3 bases, and 8 bases had no gene match. The germline V gene has CDR1 MDHEN and CDR2 SYDVKM. The CDR3, as DNA: TGTGCCAGCAGTTTCCGACAGGGGAGTGGGTACGAGCAGTACTTC. Amino acid sequence: CASSFRQGSGYEQYF.

There are a few counts of this clonotype. V gene TRBV7-6 combines with J gene TRBJ2-1; TRBD1 matches 9 bases. This CDR3 region has 15 residues. J lost 4 bases, V lost 4 bases, and 5 bases had no gene match. Germline CDR1 SGHVS, CDR2 FNYEAQ. The CDR3 sequence is CASSSGGTGYNEQFF. The CDR3, as DNA: TGTGCCAGCAGCTCTGGGGGGACAGGGTACAATGAGCAGTTCTTC.

The table lists this clonotype with many counts. The CDR3 DNA follows: TGTGCCAGCAATTCGACAGGACCCAATTCACCCCTCCACTTT. Its translation is CASNSTGPNSPLHF. The V call is TRBV28, the J call TRBJ1-6, with a weak D call TRBD1 (6 bases). The CDR3 contains 14 residues. V was trimmed by 7 bases and J by 7 bases, leaving 14 bases between them. Germline V CDR1 and CDR2: MDHEN, SYDVKM.

This clonotype was detected ten times or more. The rearrangement links TRBV5-4 to TRBJ2-1, with D uncertain. The V end was cut by 4 bases, the J end by 8 bases, with 10 bases between. Germline CDR1 is SGHNT and CDR2 is YYREEE (reference sequence). The CDR3 has 12 amino acids. CDR3 bases: TGTGCCAGCAGCGTGGAAAGGGATGAGCAGTTCTTC. Its translation is CASSVERDEQFF.

This clonotype came up many times. The rearrangement joins TRBV9 to TRBJ2-1, with D perhaps matching TRBD2 (6 bases). V lost 3 bases to trimming and J lost 1 base, with 14 bases between them. Germline V gene lookup returns CDR1 SGDLS and CDR2 YYNGEE. This CDR3 contains 16 residues. Here the CDR3 DNA reads TGTGCCAGCAGCGGCGGTGGGGGGAGATCCTACAATGAGCAGTTCTTC. Protein product: CASSGGGGRSYNEQFF.

This clonotype turned up a few times. V gene TRBV27 combines with J gene TRBJ2-1; 10 bases line up with TRBD2. Germline CDR1 MNHEY, CDR2 SMNVEV (reference sequence). Trimming removed 4 bases from V and 2 bases from J; junction bases left unmatched: 5. The length of the CDR3 is 16 residues. The CDR3 region is CASSSPGTSAYNEQFF. The DNA for the CDR3 is TGTGCCAGCAGTTCTCCCGGGACTAGCGCCTACAATGAGCAGTTCTTC.

The V gene is TRBV27, the J gene TRBJ2-6; no clear D gene. The CDR3 sequence is 16 residues long. The germline V gene has CDR1 MNHEY and CDR2 SMNVEV (reference sequence). Trimming stripped 4 bases from V and 0 bases from J, with 10 bases between. CDR3 sequence: CASSYRTASGANVLTF. DNA of the CDR3: TGTGCCAGCAGTTACCGGACGGCCTCTGGGGCCAACGTCCTGACTTTC.

There are many counts of this clonotype. This rearrangement joins TRBV4-2 to TRBJ1-1; D is perhaps TRBD1 (6 bases). The germline V and J ends were trimmed by 3 bases and 2 bases, with 13 bases remaining between them. CDR1 and CDR2 (germline): LGHNA, YNFKEQ. This CDR3 has 15 residues. This chain's CDR3 is CASSHPDRPNTEAFF. The CDR3 DNA reads as TGTGCCAGCAGCCACCCCGACAGGCCCAACACTGAAGCTTTCTTT.

At least ten counts were recorded for this clonotype. CDR3 in DNA: TGTGCCATCAGTGAAGGGACTAGCGGGAGACGGTACTTC. It is translated as CAISEGTSGRRYF. The chain recombines TRBV10-3 with TRBJ2-7, with 14 bases lining up with TRBD2. The germline CDR1 and CDR2 sequences are ENHRY and SYGVKD. The CDR3 is 13 amino acids. The J segment lost 12 bases and the V segment lost 3 bases, leaving 4 bases of the junction unmatched.

This clonotype has at least ten counts. CDR3: CASSLGWGEQSNYGYTF. The CDR3 DNA is TGCGCCAGCAGCCTCGGCTGGGGGGAGCAATCTAACTATGGCTACACCTTC. The V and J genes are TRBV5-1 and TRBJ1-2; tentative D call: TRBD1 (5 bases). The CDR3 has 17 amino acids. Germline loops: CDR1 SGHRS, CDR2 YFSETQ. Trimming stripped 4 bases from V and 0 bases from J, with 19 bases between.

At least ten counts were recorded for this clonotype. The gene calls are TRBV30 and TRBJ2-7; no clear D gene. Per the germline V gene, CDR1 is GTSNPN and CDR2 is SVGIG (reference sequence). Trimming stripped 0 bases from V and 2 bases from J, with 8 bases between. The CDR3 is 13 amino acids. The CDR3 coding sequence is TGTGCCTGGAGTGTGGGTAGCCCCTACGAGCAGTACTTC. Translated, it gives CAWSVGSPYEQYF.

The table lists this clonotype with a few counts. The chain carries TRBV18 and TRBJ1-1, with D possibly matching TRBD1 (5 bases). Germline CDR1 and CDR2: KGHSH and LQKENI. V shed 0 bases and J shed 1 base, with 9 bases lying between them. This CDR3 has 15 amino acids. The CDR3 nucleotides are TGTGCCAGCTCACCACCGTCAGGGCCGAACACTGAAGCTTTCTTT. The encoded protein is CASSPPSGPNTEAFF.

The table lists this clonotype with many counts. The V and J genes are TRBV20-1 and TRBJ1-5; 7 bases fit TRBD1. The CDR3 runs to 16 residues. V lost 0 bases, J lost 1 base, and 6 bases stayed unmatched. From germline, CDR1 is DFQATT and CDR2 SNEGSKA (reference sequence). CDR3 in amino acids: CSARDWGQSSNQPQHF. In DNA, the CDR3 is TGCAGTGCTAGAGATTGGGGACAGTCGAGCAATCAGCCCCAGCATTTT.

This clonotype was recorded a few times. The genes are TRBV10-1 and TRBJ2-2; tentative D call: TRBD2 (6 bases). CDR3 length equals 14 residues. The V end lost 6 bases, the J end lost 6 bases, and 14 bases lay between the germline ends. Germline CDR1 WNHNN, CDR2 SYGVQD (reference sequence). The chain's CDR3 is CASSTVGEAGELFF. The CDR3 DNA reads as TGCGCCAGCAGCACAGTGGGGGAGGCCGGGGAGCTGTTTTTT.

This clonotype was recorded at least ten times. This sequence joins TRBV29-1 and TRBJ2-5; 8 positions match TRBD2. The length of the CDR3 is 14 residues. V gave up 4 bases and J gave up 9 bases; unmatched junction bases: 13. Germline V gives CDR1 SQVTM, CDR2 ANQGSEA. CDR3 region: CSVAREQVGGAQYF. The CDR3 DNA follows: TGCAGCGTTGCCCGTGAACAGGTCGGGGGGGCCCAGTACTTC.

This clonotype was found many times. V is TRBV6-1 and J is TRBJ2-7; 10 nucleotides line up with TRBD1. The CDR3 runs 15 residues. CDR1 is MNHNS and CDR2 is SASEGT in the germline V gene. V was clipped by 5 bases and J by 6 bases; unmatched bases: 10. CDR3 nucleotide sequence: TGTGCCAGCAGTCCTTCCGGGACAGGGGCCATCGAGCAGTACTTC. Protein sequence: CASSPSGTGAIEQYF.